This is a list of T cell receptor beta chains from one sample in a study of shared clonotypes between healthy human individuals. Data came from immunoSEQ multiplex PCR; TCRdb stores just in-frame clones and leaves some out. The table lists about 1 million clones, roughly 70% of them singletons. Sequences were obtained from memory CD4+ T cells sorted from blood. The receptors derive from a man aged 18 to 30 in good health. CDR3s include the opening cysteine and the closing phenylalanine or tryptophan. Fields, in order: CDR3 DNA, CDR3 protein, D gene, clone size, V gene, J gene. D genes are given only for firm matches. Clone size is given for some rows only: seen once, a few or many times, or a class if the clone is expanded.

TGCGCCAGCAGCTGGACGGGACAGGGCGACACTGAAGCTTTCTTT	CASSWTGQGDTEAFF	TRBD1	-	TRBV5-1	TRBJ1-1
TGTGCCAGCAGCTTCTCCGGTAATGAAAAACTGTTTTTT	CASSFSGNEKLFF	-	few	TRBV5-4	TRBJ1-4
TGTGCCAGCAGCTTAACGGGCAGGGGGACGTCCAATGAGCAGTTCTTC	CASSLTGRGTSNEQFF	TRBD1	-	TRBV11-2	TRBJ2-1
TGTGCCAGCAGTCCGAACGCCCGACTTGGGGGGGGCACAGATACGCAGTATTTT	CASSPNARLGGGTDTQYF	TRBD2	-	TRBV27	TRBJ2-3
TGCGCCAGCAGCCAAGAGGGCGCCACGAGCGGCGGCTACACCTTC	CASSQEGATSGGYTF	-	-	TRBV4-1	TRBJ1-2
TGTGCCAGCAGTGGGGGACGGAGCTCTGGAAACACCATATATTTT	CASSGGRSSGNTIYF	-	-	TRBV6-1	TRBJ1-3
TGCGCCAGCAGCCAAGATCCTCGGTGGCAGGAAAATCAGCCCCAGCATTTT	CASSQDPRWQENQPQHF	-	many	TRBV4-1	TRBJ1-5
TGTGCCAGCTCACTCACGGGGCCCCCAGATGAAAAACTGTTTTTT	CASSLTGPPDEKLFF	-	-	TRBV18	TRBJ1-4
TGTGCCAGCAGTATAGGTCACTCTGGGGCCAACGTCCTGACTTTC	CASSIGHSGANVLTF	-	-	TRBV6-6	TRBJ2-6
TGTGCTAGCAGTAAAAGTATTGGGACTCAGCCCCAGCATTTT	CASSKSIGTQPQHF	-	-	TRBV28	TRBJ1-5
TGTGCCAGCAGTTCTCCTCCGGGACAGCTGAACTATGGCTACACCTTC	CASSSPPGQLNYGYTF	TRBD1	-	TRBV28	TRBJ1-2
TGTGCCAGCAGCCCCGGACGGACGGTTAATGAGCAGTTCTTC	CASSPGRTVNEQFF	-	-	TRBV6-5	TRBJ2-1
TGCGCCAGCGACTTCAACCACCCCTCTAGCGGGAGAACAGATACGCAGTATTTT	CASDFNHPSSGRTDTQYF	TRBD2	once	TRBV5-1	TRBJ2-3
TGCAGCGTTAGCGCGGTGAACACTGAAGCTTTCTTT	CSVSAVNTEAFF	-	few	TRBV29-1	TRBJ1-1
TGTGCCAGCAGTGTAGGTAGGGTGTACGAGCAGTACTTC	CASSVGRVYEQYF	-	many	TRBV2	TRBJ2-7
TGTGCCAGCGGATTAGCGGGGACCTCTAACAATGAGCAGTTCTTC	CASGLAGTSNNEQFF	TRBD2	-	TRBV2	TRBJ2-1
TGTGCCAGCAGCCAAGAAACCCTCAGGGGTGAAAAACTGTTTTTT	CASSQETLRGEKLFF	-	once	TRBV4-2	TRBJ1-4
TGTGCCAGCAGCTTTGCCGGGGGCAGTGGAGAGACCCAGTACTTC	CASSFAGGSGETQYF	-	many	TRBV7-6	TRBJ2-5
TGTGCCAGCAGTGAGGCCTTCTACAATGAGCAGTTCTTC	CASSEAFYNEQFF	-	-	TRBV2	TRBJ2-1
TGCGCCAGCAGCGAACAGGCTCTGAACACCGGGGAGCTGTTTTTT	CASSEQALNTGELFF	-	-	TRBV5-1	TRBJ2-2
TGTGCCTGGACTCCTAGCGGGAGGGCCAGGAATGAGCAGTTCTTC	CAWTPSGRARNEQFF	TRBD2	few	TRBV30	TRBJ2-1
TGCAGTGCTAGAGGAGGACATGGCTACACCTTC	CSARGGHGYTF	-	once	TRBV20-1	TRBJ1-2
TGTGCCAGCAGCGTAGGGGTTAGCGGGGGGCAAGAGACCCAGTACTTC	CASSVGVSGGQETQYF	TRBD2	once	TRBV9	TRBJ2-5
TGTGCCAGCAGTGAAAGGGCAGGGGAATCACCCCTCCACTTT	CASSERAGESPLHF	-	-	TRBV25-1	TRBJ1-6
TGCGCCAGCAGCCAAGACAAAGGCGGGGTTGAAAAACTGTTTTTT	CASSQDKGGVEKLFF	-	-	TRBV4-1	TRBJ1-4
TGTGCCAGCAGCCAAGATCGGGGTAGGGGGTCCCAGCATTTT	CASSQDRGRGSQHF	-	-	TRBV4-2	TRBJ1-5
TGTGCCAGCAGCCGTCGTGGTGTAAGGACAAGTCGGGCCAACGTCCTGACTTTC	CASSRRGVRTSRANVLTF	-	-	TRBV12-1	TRBJ2-6
TGTGCCAGCAGTTTGCTAGCGGGGGCGCAACAAGAGACCCAGTACTTC	CASSLLAGAQQETQYF	TRBD2	-	TRBV27	TRBJ2-5
TGTGCCTGGAGTGTAGCGAGGACCAACTATGGCTACACCTTC	CAWSVARTNYGYTF	-	-	TRBV30	TRBJ1-2
TGTGCCAGTAGTACTTCGGGGCGAGAGACCCAGTACTTC	CASSTSGRETQYF	-	once	TRBV19	TRBJ2-5
TGTGCCAGCATCGCCTTGGACAGGGGGAAGTATGGCTACACCTTC	CASIALDRGKYGYTF	TRBD1	-	TRBV5-6	TRBJ1-2
TGTGCCAGCGTGGAGGCTAACTATGGCTACACCTTC	CASVEANYGYTF	-	few	TRBV6-1	TRBJ1-2
TGTGCCAGCAGTGAAGCGAGGGTTCAGCCCCAGCATTTT	CASSEARVQPQHF	-	once	TRBV6-1	TRBJ1-5
TGTGCCAGCAGCTACAGGGGGCAGACTGAAGCTTTCTTT	CASSYRGQTEAFF	TRBD1	once	TRBV11-2	TRBJ1-1
TGCGCCAGCAGCTTGGACCCCGGGACTCAAGGGGGCTACACCTTC	CASSLDPGTQGGYTF	-	-	TRBV5-1	TRBJ1-2
TGTGCCAGCAGTGAATATAGCAGCGGCAGGGGCGATGGCTACACCTTC	CASSEYSSGRGDGYTF	-	-	TRBV25-1	TRBJ1-2
TGTGCCAGCAGTTTATCGGGACAGGGCAACGCTGAAGCTTTCTTT	CASSLSGQGNAEAFF	TRBD1	once	TRBV27	TRBJ1-1
TGTGCCAGCAGCCCTTCACAGGGTCGTAATTCACCCCTCCACTTT	CASSPSQGRNSPLHF	-	once	TRBV5-4	TRBJ1-6
TGTGCCAGCACCCCTGACACGTATAATCAGCCCCAGCATTTT	CASTPDTYNQPQHF	-	-	TRBV7-8	TRBJ1-5
TGTGCCAGCAGCTTGGCCGGGACTAGCGGGTACGAGCAGTACTTC	CASSLAGTSGYEQYF	TRBD2	-	TRBV5-4	TRBJ2-7
TGTGCCAGCTCACCACCGTCTGGCGGGAGGGCCTACGAGCAGTACTTC	CASSPPSGGRAYEQYF	TRBD2	once	TRBV18	TRBJ2-7
TGTGCCAGCAGTGAATTAGGGGGGACAGGGGCGCTCTATGGCTACACCTTC	CASSELGGTGALYGYTF	TRBD1	-	TRBV6-1	TRBJ1-2
TGTGCCAGCAGTCGGCAGGGGCTGAGCGAGCAGTACTTC	CASSRQGLSEQYF	-	-	TRBV14	TRBJ2-7
TGTGCCAGCAGTTTTGGGACAGTCTCTGGAAACACCATATATTTT	CASSFGTVSGNTIYF	TRBD1	-	TRBV28	TRBJ1-3
TGTGCCAGCATGACCCTCCGGGACGGGGGGCAGCCCCAGCATTTT	CASMTLRDGGQPQHF	-	once	TRBV2	TRBJ1-5
TGCGCCAGCAGCGAGGACAGGGCGAGCTCTGGAAACACCATATATTTT	CASSEDRASSGNTIYF	TRBD1	once	TRBV5-1	TRBJ1-3
TGTGCCAGCAGTACCGGGACAGGGGCGATCTCCTATGGCTACACCTTC	CASSTGTGAISYGYTF	TRBD1	-	TRBV2	TRBJ1-2
TGCGCCAGCAGCTCAGGGACTAGCGGGCAAAAAGAGACCCAGTACTTC	CASSSGTSGQKETQYF	TRBD2	-	TRBV5-1	TRBJ2-5
TGTGCCAGCAAGTGGACAGGGTTAGATTCACCCCTCCACTTT	CASKWTGLDSPLHF	TRBD1	once	TRBV2	TRBJ1-6
TGTGCCAGCAGCCCTAGCGGGATCTCCTACAATGAGCAGTTCTTC	CASSPSGISYNEQFF	TRBD2	-	TRBV7-2	TRBJ2-1
TGTGCCTGGGACTTCGACGGAAGCACAGATACGCAGTATTTT	CAWDFDGSTDTQYF	-	once	TRBV30	TRBJ2-3
TGCAGCGTTGTCGGAAGTATACTAGCGGGAGACTCCTACAATGAGCAGTTCTTC	CSVVGSILAGDSYNEQFF	TRBD2	-	TRBV29-1	TRBJ2-1
TGTGCCAGCAGGATGACGGGTAACTATGGCTACACCTTC	CASRMTGNYGYTF	-	-	TRBV2	TRBJ1-2